The source of this T cell receptor (beta chain) is a study of blood T cell repertoires in COVID-19. Study background: PBMCs, B-cell-depleted T cells, or T cells provided the cDNA or gDNA that made up the material.

Profiling relied on immunoSEQ multiplex PCR, and the TCRdb table lists in-frame clones only, not all of them. The sample includes fewer than 30,000 clones, more than 60% of them seen just once. Looked up from germline, CDR1 is SNHLY and CDR2 is FYNNEI. The CDR3 runs to 14 residues. J was trimmed by 1 base and V by 3 bases; bases with no gene match: 2. This clonotype was obtained from a woman aged 70-85 years with active or convalescent COVID-19. Sequenced material: peripheral blood. The rearrangement uses TRBV2 and TRBJ1-1, with 7 bases identical to TRBD1. The CDR3 here is CASSETGRNTEAFF. CDR3 bases: TGTGCCAGCAGTGAGACAGGGAGGAACACTGAAGCTTTCTTT.